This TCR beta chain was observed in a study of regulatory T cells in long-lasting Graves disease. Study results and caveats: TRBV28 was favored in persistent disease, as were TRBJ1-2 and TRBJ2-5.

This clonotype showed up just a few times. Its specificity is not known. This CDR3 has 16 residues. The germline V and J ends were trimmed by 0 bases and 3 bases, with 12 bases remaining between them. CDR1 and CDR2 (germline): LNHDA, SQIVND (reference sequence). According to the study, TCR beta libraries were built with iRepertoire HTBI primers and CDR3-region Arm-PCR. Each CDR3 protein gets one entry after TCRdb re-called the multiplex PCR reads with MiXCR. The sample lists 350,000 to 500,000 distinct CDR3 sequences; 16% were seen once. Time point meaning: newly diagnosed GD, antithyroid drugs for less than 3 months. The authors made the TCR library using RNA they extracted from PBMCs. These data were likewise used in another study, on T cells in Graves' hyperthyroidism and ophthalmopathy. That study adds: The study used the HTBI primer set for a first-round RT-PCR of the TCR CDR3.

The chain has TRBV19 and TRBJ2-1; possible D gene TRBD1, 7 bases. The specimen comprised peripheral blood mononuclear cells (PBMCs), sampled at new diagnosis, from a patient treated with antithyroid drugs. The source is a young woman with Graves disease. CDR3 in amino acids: CASSIDRGTDYNEQFF. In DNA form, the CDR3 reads TGTGCCAGTAGTATAGATCGGGGGACAGACTACAATGAGCAGTTCTTC.